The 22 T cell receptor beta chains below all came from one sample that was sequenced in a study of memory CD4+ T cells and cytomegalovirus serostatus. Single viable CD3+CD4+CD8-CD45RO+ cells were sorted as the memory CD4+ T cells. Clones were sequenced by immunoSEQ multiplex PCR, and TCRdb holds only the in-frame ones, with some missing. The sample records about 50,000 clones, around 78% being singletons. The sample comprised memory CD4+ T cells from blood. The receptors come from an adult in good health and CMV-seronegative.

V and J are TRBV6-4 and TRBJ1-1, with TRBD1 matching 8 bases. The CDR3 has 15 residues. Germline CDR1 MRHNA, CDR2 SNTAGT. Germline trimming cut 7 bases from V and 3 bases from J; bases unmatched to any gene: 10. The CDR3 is CASTMDRAGDTEAFF. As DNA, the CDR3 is TGTGCCAGCACCATGGACAGGGCGGGGGACACTGAAGCTTTCTTT.

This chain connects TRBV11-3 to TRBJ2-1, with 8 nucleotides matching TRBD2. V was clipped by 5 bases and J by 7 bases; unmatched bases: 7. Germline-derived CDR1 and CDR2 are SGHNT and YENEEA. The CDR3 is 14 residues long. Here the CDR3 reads CASSPGLGTNEQFF. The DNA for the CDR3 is TGTGCCAGCAGCCCGGGACTAGGCACAAATGAGCAGTTCTTC.

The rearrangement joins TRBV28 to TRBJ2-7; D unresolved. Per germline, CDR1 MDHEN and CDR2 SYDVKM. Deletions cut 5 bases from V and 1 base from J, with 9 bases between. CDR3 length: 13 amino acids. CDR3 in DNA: TGTGCCAGCAGTCTTCCTTCATCCTACGAGCAGTACTTC. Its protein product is CASSLPSSYEQYF.

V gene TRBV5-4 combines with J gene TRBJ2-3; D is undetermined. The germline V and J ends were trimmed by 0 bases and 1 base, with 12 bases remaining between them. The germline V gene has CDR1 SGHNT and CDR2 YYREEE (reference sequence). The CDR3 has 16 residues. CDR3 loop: CASSLEDRWGTDTQYF. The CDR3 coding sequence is TGTGCCAGCAGCTTGGAGGATAGATGGGGCACAGATACGCAGTATTTT.

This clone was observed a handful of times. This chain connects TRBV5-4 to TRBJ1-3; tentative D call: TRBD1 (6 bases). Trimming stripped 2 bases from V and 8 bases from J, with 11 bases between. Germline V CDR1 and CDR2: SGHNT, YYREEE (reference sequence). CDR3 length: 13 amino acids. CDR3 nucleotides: TGTGCCAGCAGCTTCAGGGGAGCGGACACCATATATTTT. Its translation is CASSFRGADTIYF.

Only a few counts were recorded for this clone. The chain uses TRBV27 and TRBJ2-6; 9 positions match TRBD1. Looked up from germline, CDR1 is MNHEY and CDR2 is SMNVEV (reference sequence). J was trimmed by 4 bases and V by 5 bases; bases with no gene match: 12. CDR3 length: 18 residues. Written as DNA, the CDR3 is TGTGCCAGCAGTCCGGGACAGGGAAGAAGTTCGGGGGCCAACGTCCTGACTTTC. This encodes CASSPGQGRSSGANVLTF.

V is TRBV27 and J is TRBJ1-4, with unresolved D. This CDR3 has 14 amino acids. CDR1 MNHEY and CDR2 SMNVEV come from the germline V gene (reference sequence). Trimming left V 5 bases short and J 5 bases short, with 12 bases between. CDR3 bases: TGTGCCAGCAGTCGCTTGGGCTGGAATGAAAAACTGTTTTTT. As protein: CASSRLGWNEKLFF. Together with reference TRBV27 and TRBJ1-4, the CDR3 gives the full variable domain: EAQVTQNPRYLITVTGKKLTVTCSQNMNHEYMSWYRQDPGLGLRQIYYSMNVEVTDKGDVPEGYKVSRKEKRNFPLILESPSPNQTSLYFCASSRLGWNEKLFFGSGTQLSVL.

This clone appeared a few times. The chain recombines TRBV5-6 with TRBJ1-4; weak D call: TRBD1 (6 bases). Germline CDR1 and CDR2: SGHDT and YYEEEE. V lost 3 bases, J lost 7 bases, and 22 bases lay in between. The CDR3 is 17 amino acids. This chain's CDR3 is CASSWTLLGAGGEKLFF. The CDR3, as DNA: TGTGCCAGCAGCTGGACTCTGTTGGGGGCGGGCGGTGAAAAACTGTTTTTT.

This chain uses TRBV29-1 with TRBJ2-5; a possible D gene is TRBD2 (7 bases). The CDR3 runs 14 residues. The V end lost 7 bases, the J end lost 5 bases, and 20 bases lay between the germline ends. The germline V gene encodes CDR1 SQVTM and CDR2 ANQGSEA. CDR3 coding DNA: TGCAGCGCCGTCCGAGGGGGGGCAGGGGAGACCCAGTACTTC. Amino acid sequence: CSAVRGGAGETQYF.

Here the CDR3 DNA reads TGTGCCAGCAGCTTGGCCGACCCCTACGAGCAGTACTTC. Translation: CASSLADPYEQYF. The chain uses TRBV5-4 and TRBJ2-7; the D is unclear. Trimming left V 0 bases short and J 2 bases short, with 6 bases between. Germline V lookup: CDR1 SGHNT, CDR2 YYREEE (reference sequence). This CDR3 region has 13 residues.

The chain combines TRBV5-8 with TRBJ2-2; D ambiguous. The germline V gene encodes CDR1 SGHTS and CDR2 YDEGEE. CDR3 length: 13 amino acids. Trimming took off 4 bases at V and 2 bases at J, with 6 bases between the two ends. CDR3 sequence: CASSHFNTGELFF. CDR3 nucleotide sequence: TGTGCCAGCAGCCATTTTAACACCGGGGAGCTGTTTTTT.

CDR3 sequence: CASGRGAGETQYF. The CDR3 bases are TGTGCCAGCGGTAGGGGGGCCGGGGAGACCCAGTACTTC. This rearrangement joins TRBV11-2 to TRBJ2-5; perhaps D is TRBD1 or TRBD2 (6 bases each). The CDR3 runs to 13 residues. The V end was cut by 8 bases, the J end by 5 bases, with 15 bases between. Per the germline V gene, CDR1 is SGHAT and CDR2 is FQNNGV.

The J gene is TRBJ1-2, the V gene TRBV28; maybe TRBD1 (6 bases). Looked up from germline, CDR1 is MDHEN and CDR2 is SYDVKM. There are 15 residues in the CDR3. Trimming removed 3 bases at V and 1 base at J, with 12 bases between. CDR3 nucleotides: TGTGCCAGCAGTTTCCGCAGGGGTTATAACTATGGCTACACCTTC. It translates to CASSFRRGYNYGYTF.

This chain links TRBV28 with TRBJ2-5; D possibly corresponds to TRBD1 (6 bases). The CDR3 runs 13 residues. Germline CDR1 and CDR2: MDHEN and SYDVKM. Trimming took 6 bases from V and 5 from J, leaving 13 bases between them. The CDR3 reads CASSKQGVETQYF. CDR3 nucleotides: TGTGCCAGCAGCAAACAGGGCGTTGAGACCCAGTACTTC.

CDR3 coding DNA: TGCGCCAGCAGCGTGGGGCAGACGAACACCGGGGAGCTGTTTTTT. This codes for CASSVGQTNTGELFF. The chain has TRBV5-1 and TRBJ2-2; weak D call: TRBD1 (5 bases). The CDR3 sequence is 15 residues long. Trimming left V 4 bases short and J 0 bases short, with 10 bases between. Germline V gives CDR1 SGHRS, CDR2 YFSETQ.

CDR3 loop: CASSSRFRGQNTGELFF. The CDR3 bases are TGTGCCAGCAGCTCCAGATTCCGGGGACAGAACACCGGGGAGCTGTTTTTT. The chain couples TRBV28 to TRBJ2-2; the D gene is possibly TRBD1 (6 bases). The CDR3 is made up of 17 amino acids. CDR1 is MDHEN, CDR2 SYDVKM, per germline. Trimming left V 6 bases short and J 1 base short, with 18 bases between.

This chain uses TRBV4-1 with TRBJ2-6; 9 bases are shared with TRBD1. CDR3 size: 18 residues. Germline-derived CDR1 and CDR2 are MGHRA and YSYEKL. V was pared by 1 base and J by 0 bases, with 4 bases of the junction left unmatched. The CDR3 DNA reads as TGCGCCAGCAGCCAAGGGACAGGGGTTCTCTCTGGGGCCAACGTCCTGACTTTC. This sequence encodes CASSQGTGVLSGANVLTF.

The CDR3 nucleotides read TGCGCCAGCAGCTTGGTGGCAGGGACCTACGAGCAGTACTTC. This encodes CASSLVAGTYEQYF. The V gene is TRBV5-1, the J gene TRBJ2-7, with a tentative D call TRBD1 (5 bases). There are 14 residues in the CDR3. Trimming shortened V by 0 bases and J by 2 bases, and 9 bases separated the two germline ends. The germline CDR1 and CDR2 sequences are SGHRS and YFSETQ.

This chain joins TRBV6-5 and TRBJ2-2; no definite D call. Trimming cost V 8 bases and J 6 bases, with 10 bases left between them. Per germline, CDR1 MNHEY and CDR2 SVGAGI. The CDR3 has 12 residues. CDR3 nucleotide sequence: TGTGCCAGCGGACGCGGTGCCGGGGAGCTGTTTTTT. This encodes CASGRGAGELFF.

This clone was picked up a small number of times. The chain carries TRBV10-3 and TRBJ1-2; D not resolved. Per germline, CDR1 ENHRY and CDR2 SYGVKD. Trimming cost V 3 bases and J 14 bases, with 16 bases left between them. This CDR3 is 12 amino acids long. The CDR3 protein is CAISDGGRRVTF. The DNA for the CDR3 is TGTGCCATCAGTGATGGCGGGAGGCGGGTTACCTTC.

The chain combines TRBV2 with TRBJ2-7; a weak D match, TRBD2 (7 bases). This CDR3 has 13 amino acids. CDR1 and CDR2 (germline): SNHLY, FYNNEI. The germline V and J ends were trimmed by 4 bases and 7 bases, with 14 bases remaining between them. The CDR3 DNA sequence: TGTGCCAGCAGTGTGGGGGGGGCGAGGGAGCAGTACTTC. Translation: CASSVGGAREQYF.

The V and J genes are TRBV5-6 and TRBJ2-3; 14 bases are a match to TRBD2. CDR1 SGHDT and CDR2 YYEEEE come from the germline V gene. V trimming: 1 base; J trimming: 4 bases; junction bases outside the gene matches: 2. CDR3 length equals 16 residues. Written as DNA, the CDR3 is TGTGCCAGCAGCTTGTGGGGACTAGCGGGGGCAGATACGCAGTATTTT. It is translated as CASSLWGLAGADTQYF.